This TCR beta chain was sequenced in a study of memory CD4+ T cells and cytomegalovirus serostatus. For the study at large: Of the healthy Belgian adults, 9 were CMV seropositive and approximately 25 seronegative. Whole-study results and caveats: Each of 55 to 80 CMV-associated TCRbeta sequences occurred in one to five individuals.

Single viable CD3+CD4+CD8-CD45RO+ cells were sorted as the memory CD4+ T cells. CMV serostatus came from serum IgG against pp150, pp28, p38, p52. After thawing, CD4+ T cells were positively selected. Comments on this clone: Its antigen remains unknown.

TCRdb keeps only in-frame clones here, not all; method: immunoSEQ multiplex PCR. The sample has almost 55,000 clones; roughly 79% are singletons. The CDR3 is 14 residues long. Germline CDR1 reads SGHTA; CDR2 reads FQGNSA. The V gene lost 2 bases and the J gene lost 4 bases, with 11 bases spanning the gap. This sequence joins TRBV7-2 and TRBJ1-1, with D maybe TRBD1 (5 bases). The sequenced sample was memory CD4+ T cells from blood. The clonotype originates from an adult in good health and CMV-seronegative. As DNA, the CDR3 is TGTGCCAGCAGCTTAAAGGGACCAGGCACTGAAGCTTTCTTT. The encoded protein is CASSLKGPGTEAFF.